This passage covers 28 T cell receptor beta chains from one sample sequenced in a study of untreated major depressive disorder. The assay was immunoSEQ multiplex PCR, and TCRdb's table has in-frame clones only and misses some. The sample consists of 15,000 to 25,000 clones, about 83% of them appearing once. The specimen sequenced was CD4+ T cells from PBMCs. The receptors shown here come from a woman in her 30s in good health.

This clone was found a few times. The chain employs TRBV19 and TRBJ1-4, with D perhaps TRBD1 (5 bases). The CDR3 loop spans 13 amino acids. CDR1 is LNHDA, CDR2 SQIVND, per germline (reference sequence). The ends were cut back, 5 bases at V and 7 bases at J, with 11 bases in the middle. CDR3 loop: CASSFTGTEKLFF. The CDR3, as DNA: TGTGCCAGTAGTTTTACCGGGACTGAAAAACTGTTTTTT.

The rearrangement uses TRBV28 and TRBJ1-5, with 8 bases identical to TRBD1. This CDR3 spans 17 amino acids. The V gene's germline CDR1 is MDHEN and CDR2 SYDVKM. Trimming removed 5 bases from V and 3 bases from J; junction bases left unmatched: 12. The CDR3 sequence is CASSPPGQVRSNQPQHF. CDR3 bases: TGTGCCAGCAGTCCACCGGGACAGGTTAGATCCAATCAGCCCCAGCATTTT.

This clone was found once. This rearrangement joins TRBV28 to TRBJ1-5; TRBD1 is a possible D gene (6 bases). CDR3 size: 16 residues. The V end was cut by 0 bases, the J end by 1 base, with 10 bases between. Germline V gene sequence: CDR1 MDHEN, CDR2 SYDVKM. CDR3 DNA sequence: TGTGCCAGCAGTTTATGGACAGGTTCAAGCAATCAGCCCCAGCATTTT. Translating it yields CASSLWTGSSNQPQHF.

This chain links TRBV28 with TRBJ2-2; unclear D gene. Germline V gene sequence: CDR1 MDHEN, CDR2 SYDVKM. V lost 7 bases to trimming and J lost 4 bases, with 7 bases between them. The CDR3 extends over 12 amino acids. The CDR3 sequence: CASKGPTGELFF. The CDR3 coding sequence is TGTGCCAGCAAAGGCCCCACCGGGGAGCTGTTTTTT. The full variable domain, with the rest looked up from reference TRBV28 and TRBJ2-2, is DVKVTQSSRYLVKRTGEKVFLECVQDMDHENMFWYRQDPGLGLRLIYFSYDVKMKEKGDIPEGYSVSREKKERFSLILESASTNQTSMYLCASKGPTGELFFGEGSRLTVL.

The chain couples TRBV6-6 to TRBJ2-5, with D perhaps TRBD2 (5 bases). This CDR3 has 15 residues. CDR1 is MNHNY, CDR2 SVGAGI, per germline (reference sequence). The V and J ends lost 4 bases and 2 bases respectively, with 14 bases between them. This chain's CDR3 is CASSSGLGLQETQYF. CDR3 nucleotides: TGTGCCAGCAGTTCAGGACTGGGCCTACAAGAGACCCAGTACTTC.

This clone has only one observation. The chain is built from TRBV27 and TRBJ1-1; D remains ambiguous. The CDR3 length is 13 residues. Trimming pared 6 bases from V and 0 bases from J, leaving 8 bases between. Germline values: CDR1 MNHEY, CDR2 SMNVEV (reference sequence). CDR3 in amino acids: CASSPTLNTEAFF. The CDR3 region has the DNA TGTGCCAGCAGCCCGACTTTGAACACTGAAGCTTTCTTT.

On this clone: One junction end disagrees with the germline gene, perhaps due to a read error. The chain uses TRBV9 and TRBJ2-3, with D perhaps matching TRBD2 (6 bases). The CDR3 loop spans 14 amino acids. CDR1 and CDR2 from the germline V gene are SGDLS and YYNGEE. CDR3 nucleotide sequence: TGTGCCAGCAGCGTGGGAACTAGCACCGATACGCAGTATTTT. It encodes CASSVGTSTDTQYF.

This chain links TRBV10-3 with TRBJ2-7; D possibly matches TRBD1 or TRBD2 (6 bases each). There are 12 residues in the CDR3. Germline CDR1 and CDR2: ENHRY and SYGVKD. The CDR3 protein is CAGGQVPYEQYF. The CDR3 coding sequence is TGTGCGGGGGGCCAGGTCCCCTACGAGCAGTACTTC.

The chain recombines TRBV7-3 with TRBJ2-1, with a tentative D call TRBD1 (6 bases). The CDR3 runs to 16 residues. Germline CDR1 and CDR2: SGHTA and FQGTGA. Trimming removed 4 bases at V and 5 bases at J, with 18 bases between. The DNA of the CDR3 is TGTGCCAGCAGCTCTACAGGGAGTCTTGGGAACAATGAGCAGTTCTTC. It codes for CASSSTGSLGNNEQFF.

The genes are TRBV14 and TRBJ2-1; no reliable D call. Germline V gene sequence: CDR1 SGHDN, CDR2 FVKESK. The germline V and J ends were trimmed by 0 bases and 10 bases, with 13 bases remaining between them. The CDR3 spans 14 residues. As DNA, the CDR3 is TGTGCCAGCAGCCAAGATGGGCGACTCCTCGAGCAGTTCTTC. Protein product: CASSQDGRLLEQFF.

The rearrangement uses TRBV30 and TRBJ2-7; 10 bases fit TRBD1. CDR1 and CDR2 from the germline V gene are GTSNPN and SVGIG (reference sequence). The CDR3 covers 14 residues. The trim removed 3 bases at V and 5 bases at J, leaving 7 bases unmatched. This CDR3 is CAWRGSGTGDEQYF. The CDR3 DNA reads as TGTGCCTGGAGGGGCTCCGGGACAGGGGACGAGCAGTACTTC.

Written as DNA, the CDR3 is TGTGCCAGCAGCGTAGCTGCCTCGGTAACGGGAGAGAGAAGCACAGATACGCAGTATTTT. The encoded protein is CASSVAASVTGERSTDTQYF. This sequence joins TRBV9 and TRBJ2-3, with a tentative D call TRBD2 (6 bases). The CDR3 covers 20 residues. Germline loops: CDR1 SGDLS, CDR2 YYNGEE. With 0 bases removed from V and 0 bases from J, the gap between germline ends came to 23 bases.

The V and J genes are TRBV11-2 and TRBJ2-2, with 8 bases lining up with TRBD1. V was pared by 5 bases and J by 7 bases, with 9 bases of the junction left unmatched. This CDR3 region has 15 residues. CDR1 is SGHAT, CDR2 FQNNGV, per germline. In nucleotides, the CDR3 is TGTGCCAGCAGCCCGCGACAGGGGAGGAGCGGGGAGCTGTTTTTT. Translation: CASSPRQGRSGELFF.

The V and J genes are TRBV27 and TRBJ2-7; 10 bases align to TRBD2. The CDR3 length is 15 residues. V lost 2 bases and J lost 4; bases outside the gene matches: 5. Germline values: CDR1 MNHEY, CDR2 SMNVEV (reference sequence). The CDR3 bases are TGTGCCAGCAGTTTAGAGGCTAGCGGGAGTTACGAGCAGTACTTC. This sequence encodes CASSLEASGSYEQYF.

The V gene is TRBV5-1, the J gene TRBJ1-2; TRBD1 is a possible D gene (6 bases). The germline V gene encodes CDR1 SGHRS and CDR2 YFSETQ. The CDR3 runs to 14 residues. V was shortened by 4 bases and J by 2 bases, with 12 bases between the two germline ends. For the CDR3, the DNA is TGCGCCAGCAGCCGCCGGACAGTGAACTATGGCTACACCTTC. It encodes CASSRRTVNYGYTF.

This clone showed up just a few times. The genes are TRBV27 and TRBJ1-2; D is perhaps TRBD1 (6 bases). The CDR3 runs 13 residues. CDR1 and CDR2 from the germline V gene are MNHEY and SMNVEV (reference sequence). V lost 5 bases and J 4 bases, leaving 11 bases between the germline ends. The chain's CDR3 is CASSLQGSYGYTF. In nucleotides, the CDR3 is TGTGCCAGCAGTCTCCAGGGGAGCTATGGCTACACCTTC.

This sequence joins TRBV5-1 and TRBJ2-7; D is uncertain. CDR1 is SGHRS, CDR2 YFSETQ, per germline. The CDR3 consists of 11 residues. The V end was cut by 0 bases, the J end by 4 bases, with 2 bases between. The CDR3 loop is CASSLGYEQYF. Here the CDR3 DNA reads TGCGCCAGCAGCTTGGGATACGAGCAGTACTTC.

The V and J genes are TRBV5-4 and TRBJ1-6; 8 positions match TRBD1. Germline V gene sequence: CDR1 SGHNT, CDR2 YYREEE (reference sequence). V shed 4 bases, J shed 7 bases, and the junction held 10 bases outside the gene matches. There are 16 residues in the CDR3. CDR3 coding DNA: TGTGCCAGCAGCCTTCTTGGACAGGGCAGCAATTCACCCCTCCACTTT. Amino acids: CASSLLGQGSNSPLHF.

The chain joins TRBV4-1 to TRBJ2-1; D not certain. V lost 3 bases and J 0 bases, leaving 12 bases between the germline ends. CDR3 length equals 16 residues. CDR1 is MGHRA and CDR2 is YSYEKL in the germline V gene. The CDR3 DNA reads TGCGCCAGCAGCCACGTAGACATAATCTCCTACAATGAGCAGTTCTTC. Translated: CASSHVDIISYNEQFF.

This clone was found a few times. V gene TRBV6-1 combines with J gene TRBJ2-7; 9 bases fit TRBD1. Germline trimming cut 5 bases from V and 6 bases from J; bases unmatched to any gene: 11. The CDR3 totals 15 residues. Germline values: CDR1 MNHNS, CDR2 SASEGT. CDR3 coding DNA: TGTGCCAGCAGTAACCGGGACAGGGAAGGGAGCGAGCAGTACTTC. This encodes CASSNRDREGSEQYF.

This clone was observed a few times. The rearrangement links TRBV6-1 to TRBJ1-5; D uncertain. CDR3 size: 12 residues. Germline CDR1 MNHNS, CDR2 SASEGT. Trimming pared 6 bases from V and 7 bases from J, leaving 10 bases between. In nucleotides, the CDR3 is TGTGCCAGCAGCTACTGGACCCAGCCCCAGCATTTT. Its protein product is CASSYWTQPQHF.

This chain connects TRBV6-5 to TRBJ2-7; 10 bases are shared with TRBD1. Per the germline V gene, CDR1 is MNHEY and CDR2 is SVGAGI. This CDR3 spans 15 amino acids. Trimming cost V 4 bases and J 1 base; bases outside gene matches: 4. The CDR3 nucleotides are TGTGCCAGCAGTTTCCGGGACAGGGGATCCTACGAGCAGTACTTC. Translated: CASSFRDRGSYEQYF.

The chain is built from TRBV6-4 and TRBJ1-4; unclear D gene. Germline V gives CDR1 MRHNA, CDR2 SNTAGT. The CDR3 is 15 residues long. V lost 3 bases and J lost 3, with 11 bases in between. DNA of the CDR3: TGTGCCAGCAGTGAGGGCGGGTGGCCTAATGAAAAACTGTTTTTT. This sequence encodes CASSEGGWPNEKLFF.

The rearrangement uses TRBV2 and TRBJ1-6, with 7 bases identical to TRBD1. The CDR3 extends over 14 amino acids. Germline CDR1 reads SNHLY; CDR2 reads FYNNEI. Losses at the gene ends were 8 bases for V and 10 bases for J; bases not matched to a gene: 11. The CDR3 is CASQTGSRGSPLHF. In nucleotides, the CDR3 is TGTGCCAGCCAGACAGGGTCGAGGGGGTCACCCCTCCACTTT.

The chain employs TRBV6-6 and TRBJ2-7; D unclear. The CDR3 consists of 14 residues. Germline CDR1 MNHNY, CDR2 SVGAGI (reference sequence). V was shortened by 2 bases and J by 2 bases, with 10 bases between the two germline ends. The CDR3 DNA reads TGTGCCAGCAGTTACAGCACGGGCCCCTACGAGCAGTACTTC. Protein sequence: CASSYSTGPYEQYF.

CDR3 bases: TGTGCCAGTAGTAACGGGGGTACCCAGTACTTC. Its translation: CASSNGGTQYF. V and J are TRBV19 and TRBJ2-5; tentative D call: TRBD2 (6 bases). Germline CDR1 reads LNHDA; CDR2 reads SQIVND (reference sequence). The CDR3 is 11 amino acids. V was pared by 4 bases and J by 8 bases, with 8 bases between.

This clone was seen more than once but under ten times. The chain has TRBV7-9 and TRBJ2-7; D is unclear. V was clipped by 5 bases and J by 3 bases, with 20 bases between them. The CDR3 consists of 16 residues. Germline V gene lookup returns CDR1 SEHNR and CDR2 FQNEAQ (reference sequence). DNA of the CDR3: TGTGCCAGCAGCCCGGCAGACTCAACCTCGAACTACGAGCAGTACTTC. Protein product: CASSPADSTSNYEQYF.

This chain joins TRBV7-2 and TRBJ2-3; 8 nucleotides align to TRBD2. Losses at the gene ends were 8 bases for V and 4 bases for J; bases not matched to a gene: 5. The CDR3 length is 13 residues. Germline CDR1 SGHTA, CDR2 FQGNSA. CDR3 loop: CASLTGGADTQYF. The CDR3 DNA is TGTGCCAGCTTGACGGGAGGGGCAGATACGCAGTATTTT.